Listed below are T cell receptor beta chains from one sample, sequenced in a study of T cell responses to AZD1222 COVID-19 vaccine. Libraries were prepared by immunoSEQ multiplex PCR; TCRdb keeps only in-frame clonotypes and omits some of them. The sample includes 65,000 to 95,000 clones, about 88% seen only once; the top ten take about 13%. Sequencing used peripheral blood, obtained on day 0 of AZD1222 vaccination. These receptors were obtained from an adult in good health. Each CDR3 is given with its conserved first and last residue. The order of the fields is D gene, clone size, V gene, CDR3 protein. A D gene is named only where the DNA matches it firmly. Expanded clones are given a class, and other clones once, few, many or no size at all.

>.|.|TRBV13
CASIRGGNTEAFF
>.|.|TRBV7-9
CASSLRQRNEKLFF
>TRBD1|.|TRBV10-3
CAISRDRANGYTF
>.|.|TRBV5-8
CASSYIGRGNQPQHF
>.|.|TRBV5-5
CASSLYVQGSSTNEKLFF
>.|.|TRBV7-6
CASSLGTQNYGYTF
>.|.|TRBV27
CASSLLRAVRLFF
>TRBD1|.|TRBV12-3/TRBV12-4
CASSTGGLGAFF
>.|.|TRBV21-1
CASSNEGTSPYEQYF
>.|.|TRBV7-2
CASSLGGPETQYF
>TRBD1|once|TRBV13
CASSDSRQGGTEAFF
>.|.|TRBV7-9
CASQSPAEGNTGELFF
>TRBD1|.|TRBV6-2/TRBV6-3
CASSRQGVSDSPLHF
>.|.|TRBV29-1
CSVEVEYTEAFF
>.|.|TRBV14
CASSQGVSPLLEYGYTF